One and the same sample provided the 10 T cell receptor beta chains below, sequenced in a study of CD8+ T cells in alopecia areata (dated by TCRdb to the late 2010s). The library was generated by the immunoSEQ multiplex PCR assay. For TCR sequencing, RNA was extracted from every sample and reverse transcribed into cDNA to serve as template. Imported from immuneACCESS, the table was reduced by TCRdb to in-frame sequences with V and J called. These copies leave out some clones; in studies compared against another copy, an unresolved V gene accounts for under half, and the cause of the remainder is not known. The sample profile shows fewer than 250,000 clones; around two fifths of them were found once. The ten most abundant clones make up roughly 0.5% of the sample. The label giving this sample's treatment or condition can be read as: oral pan-JAK inhibitor, 5-10 mg twice daily. The source was CD4+ T cells sorted from blood, collected at approximately week 30, from a patient treated with tofacitinib. These receptors came from a human donor with alopecia areata.

The V gene is TRBV5-1, the J gene TRBJ2-3; 9 nucleotides align to TRBD1. Germline-derived CDR1 and CDR2 are SGHRS and YFSETQ. The CDR3 is 13 residues long. V trimming: 4 bases; J trimming: 7 bases; junction bases outside the gene matches: 4. DNA for the CDR3: TGCGCCAGCAGCCTCGGACAGGGGAATACGCAGTATTTT. This sequence encodes CASSLGQGNTQYF.

The chain joins TRBV7-2 to TRBJ1-2, with 7 bases aligning to TRBD1. The CDR3 is 11 residues long. V shed 8 bases, J shed 4 bases, and the junction held 1 base outside the gene matches. CDR1 and CDR2 (germline): SGHTA, FQGNSA. The CDR3, as DNA: TGTGCCAGCGGGACAGCCTATGGCTACACCTTC. Amino acid sequence: CASGTAYGYTF.

The sample holds a few counts of this clone. The chain links TRBV30 to TRBJ2-7; no firm D call. The CDR3 loop spans 11 amino acids. V gave up 4 bases and J gave up 4 bases, with 8 bases separating them. Germline lookup yields CDR1 GTSNPN and CDR2 SVGIG (reference sequence). In DNA, the CDR3 is TGTGCCTGGAAAGGTCTTTACGAGCAGTACTTC. Amino acids: CAWKGLYEQYF.

The J gene is TRBJ2-6, the V gene TRBV29-1; D is ambiguous. Trimming took off 2 bases at V and 0 bases at J, with 5 bases between the two ends. Germline CDR1 SQVTM, CDR2 ANQGSEA. CDR3 length: 14 residues. The CDR3 region is CSVESNSGANVLTF. The DNA for the CDR3 is TGCAGCGTTGAATCTAACTCTGGGGCCAACGTCCTGACTTTC.

The V gene is TRBV19, the J gene TRBJ2-1; D remains unclear. CDR1 and CDR2 from the germline V gene are LNHDA and SQIVND (reference sequence). This CDR3 comprises 15 residues. V was pared by 2 bases and J by 7 bases, with 15 bases between. In DNA form, the CDR3 reads TGTGCCAGTAGTATATGGGCAGGTACCAGTAATGAGCAGTTCTTC. Protein sequence: CASSIWAGTSNEQFF. The full variable domain, in which reference TRBV19 and TRBJ2-1 provide the parts outside the CDR3, is DGGITQSPKYLFRKEGQNVTLSCEQNLNHDAMYWYRQDPGQGLRLIYYSQIVNDFQKGDIAEGYSVSREKKESFPLTVTSAQKNPTAFYLCASSIWAGTSNEQFFGPGTRLTVL.

The CDR3 coding sequence is TGCGCCAGCAGCCCAGTGGTAGGGGGCCAAGAAAACATTCAGTACTTC. As protein: CASSPVVGGQENIQYF. The V and J genes are TRBV5-1 and TRBJ2-4, with 7 bases identical to TRBD1. The V segment lost 4 bases and the J segment 5 bases; nucleotides outside the gene matches: 12. The CDR3 is 16 amino acids. Per germline, CDR1 SGHRS and CDR2 YFSETQ.

The chain couples TRBV29-1 to TRBJ2-1; D may be TRBD2 (5 bases). The germline V and J ends were trimmed by 7 bases and 0 bases, with 10 bases remaining between them. CDR3 length: 13 amino acids. Germline V gene sequence: CDR1 SQVTM, CDR2 ANQGSEA. This CDR3 reads CSAPRDSYNEQFF. The CDR3 nucleotides read TGCAGCGCCCCGAGGGACTCCTACAATGAGCAGTTCTTC.

This clone was detected a few times. V gene TRBV10-3 combines with J gene TRBJ2-1, with 9 positions matching TRBD2. The CDR3 totals 15 residues. Per the germline V gene, CDR1 is ENHRY and CDR2 is SYGVKD. V lost 4 bases to trimming and J lost 4 bases; unmatched junction nucleotides: 5. The CDR3 here is CAISAGTSPYNEQFF. The CDR3 nucleotides are TGTGCCATCAGTGCCGGGACTAGCCCATACAATGAGCAGTTCTTC.

CDR3 protein: CASSLGGRDRLGVEAFF. The DNA for the CDR3 is TGTGCCAGCAGCTTAGGCGGCAGGGACCGGTTAGGCGTTGAAGCTTTCTTT. The rearrangement links TRBV7-6 to TRBJ1-1; tentative D call: TRBD1 (5 bases). Germline V CDR1 and CDR2: SGHVS, FNYEAQ. This CDR3 comprises 17 residues. Trimming pared 1 base from V and 7 bases from J, leaving 22 bases between.

This clone turned up a few times. The chain couples TRBV5-4 to TRBJ2-5; 8 nucleotides match TRBD1. Germline CDR1 and CDR2: SGHNT and YYREEE (reference sequence). This CDR3 has 15 residues. Trimming at V came to 0 bases and at J to 0 bases, leaving 1 base not matched to a gene. CDR3: CASSLDRGYQETQYF. CDR3 bases: TGTGCCAGCAGCTTGGACAGGGGGTACCAAGAGACCCAGTACTTC.